The clone carrying this T cell receptor beta chain was seen only a few times. Antigen unknown. The sample originates from a study of T cells after yellow fever vaccination. Study-wide context: It was SMART-Seq v4 Ultra Low Input that prepared the fractions with low cell numbers.

The V end was cut by 5 bases, the J end by 1 base, with 10 bases between. The CDR3 is 14 amino acids. Regarding the study as a whole: The booster response re-showed most primary clones: 96% CD4, 88% CD8. Some clonotypes were seen in both the CD4 and the CD8 compartments. These made up a small share and likely arose from convergent recombination.

For TCR, cDNA came from 5'RACE template switching, which added a universal primer site and UMIs. TCRdb re-derived calls from the 5' RACE reads in MiXCR, one entry per CDR3 protein. The sample lists 500,000 to 650,000 distinct CDR3 sequences, roughly a sixth occurring once. The rearrangement uses TRBV12-3 or TRBV12-4 and TRBJ2-3; D ambiguous. The TCR sequence derives from a man between 18 and 35 years old who received the YFV17D yellow fever vaccine. The specimen comprised PBMCs, sampled about 5 days after the first yellow fever vaccination. CDR3 loop: CASSTTDRTDTQYF. Written as DNA, the CDR3 is TGTGCCAGCAGTACCACGGACCGCACAGATACGCAGTATTTT.